This T cell receptor (beta chain) was documented in a study of cytomegalovirus exposure and HLA in healthy donors. Whole-study context: Unique TCR beta sequences numbering approximately 120 million came from around 180 million T cells in an earlier analysis.

Germline V gives CDR1 SGDLS, CDR2 YYNGEE. The CDR3 is 16 residues long. Unmatched junction bases numbered 9, after V lost 4 bases and J lost 1 base. Study results and limitations: Altogether, more than 150 TCR beta chains were recorded as cytomegalovirus-associated. Whilst most TCR sequences proved rare, a subset of public TCRs occurred across many donors.

With regard to this clone: Its antigen is not identified.

13 Jbeta primers and 60 Vbeta primers were used for the PCR. Data came from immunoSEQ multiplex PCR; TCRdb stores just in-frame clones and leaves some out. The table includes 150,000 to 200,000 clones, 80% detected once. The clonotype originates from a boy younger than 18 in good health and CMV-seronegative. V usage is TRBV9 and J usage is TRBJ1-1; 8 bases fit TRBD1. The sample taken for sequencing was PBMCs. The CDR3 sequence: CASSPRDRTWNTEAFF. The CDR3 nucleotides are TGTGCCAGCAGCCCCAGGGACAGGACCTGGAACACTGAAGCTTTCTTT.